Described below is a single T cell receptor (beta chain) sequence and its context. As yet, its antigen is unknown. At one end the junction does not follow the germline gene, possibly because of a read error. This record belongs to a study of cytotoxic CD8 clonotypes in ibrutinib-treated CLL. Study results and caveats: Public clonotypes showed up rarely, and on treatment they shrank or held steady.

Method: immunoSEQ multiplex PCR; TCRdb's copy keeps in-frame clones and lacks some. The table lists roughly 160,000 clones, less than 85% of them singletons. The CDR3 sequence is 16 residues long. The germline V gene has CDR1 SGHNT and CDR2 YENEEA. The sample was PBMCs, taken after 24 months of ibrutinib treatment. This chain uses TRBV11-3 with TRBJ2-1, with TRBD2 identical over 10 bases. The sequence came from a human donor with chronic lymphocytic leukemia. In DNA form, the CDR3 reads TGTGCCAACAGCAAACGACTAGCGGGTGGGGACAATGAGCAGTTCTTC. It codes for CANSKRLAGGDNEQFF.